This TCR beta chain was captured in a study of PD-L1 blockade in urothelial cancer. Overall study context: From 2014, patients received atezolizumab, given as 1,200 mg intravenously every 3 weeks. Patients had been given 0 to 3 earlier chemotherapy regimens. Blood was tested 3 weeks (second dose) and 6 weeks into treatment.

Time point defined: peripheral blood 6 weeks after treatment start. The V gene lost 5 bases and the J gene lost 5 bases, with 15 bases spanning the gap. This CDR3 has 14 residues. The V gene's germline CDR1 is SNHLY and CDR2 FYNNEI. Measured with immunoSEQ multiplex PCR; TCRdb has only the in-frame clones, and not every one. This sample has more than 95,000 clones, with approximately 90% found just once. This TCR derives from a man between 60 and 70 years old with urothelial cancer. The chain employs TRBV2 and TRBJ2-5, with a weak D call TRBD2 (5 bases). This sample comprised PBMCs, obtained around atezolizumab (anti-PD-L1) treatment. The DNA of the CDR3 is TGTGCCAGCAGTACCCCATGGGAGCAGGAGACCCAGTACTTC. Translated: CASSTPWEQETQYF.